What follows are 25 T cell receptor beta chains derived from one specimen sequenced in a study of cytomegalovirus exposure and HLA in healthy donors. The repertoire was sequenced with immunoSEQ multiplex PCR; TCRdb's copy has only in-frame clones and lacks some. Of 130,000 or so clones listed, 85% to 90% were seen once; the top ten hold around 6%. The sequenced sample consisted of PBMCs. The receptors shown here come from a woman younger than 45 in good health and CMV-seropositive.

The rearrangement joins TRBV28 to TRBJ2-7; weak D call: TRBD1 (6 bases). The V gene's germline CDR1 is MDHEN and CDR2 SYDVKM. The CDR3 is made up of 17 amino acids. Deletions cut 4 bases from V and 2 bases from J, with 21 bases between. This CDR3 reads CASSSSFPRQEPYEQYF. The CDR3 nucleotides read TGTGCCAGCAGTTCCTCTTTCCCGAGACAGGAACCCTACGAGCAGTACTTC.

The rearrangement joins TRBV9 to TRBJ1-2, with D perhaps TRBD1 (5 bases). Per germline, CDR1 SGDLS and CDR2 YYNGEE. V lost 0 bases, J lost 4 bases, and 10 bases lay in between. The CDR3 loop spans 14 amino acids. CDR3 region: CASSVEAGPYGYTF. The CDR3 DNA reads TGTGCCAGCAGCGTAGAGGCAGGGCCCTATGGCTACACCTTC.

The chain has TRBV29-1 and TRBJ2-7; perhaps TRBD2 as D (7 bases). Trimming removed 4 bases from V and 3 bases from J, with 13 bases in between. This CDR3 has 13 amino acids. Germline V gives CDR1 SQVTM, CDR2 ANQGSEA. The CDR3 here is CSVVSGTFYEQYF. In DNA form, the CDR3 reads TGCAGCGTTGTGAGCGGGACATTCTACGAGCAGTACTTC.

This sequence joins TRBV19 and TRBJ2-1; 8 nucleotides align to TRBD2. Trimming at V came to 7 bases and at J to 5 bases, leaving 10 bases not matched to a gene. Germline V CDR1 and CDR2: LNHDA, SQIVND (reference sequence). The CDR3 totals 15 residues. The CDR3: CASMRTAAGDNEQFF. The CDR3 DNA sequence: TGTGCCAGTATGCGGACTGCAGCGGGAGACAATGAGCAGTTCTTC.

DNA for the CDR3: TGCGCCAGCAGCTTGGTAAGCGGGAGTGAGACCCAGTACTTC. Translated: CASSLVSGSETQYF. The chain joins TRBV5-1 to TRBJ2-5; 8 bases align to TRBD2. The CDR3 has 14 amino acids. The V gene's germline CDR1 is SGHRS and CDR2 YFSETQ. V shed 0 bases and J 5 bases; nucleotides not matched to a gene: 3.

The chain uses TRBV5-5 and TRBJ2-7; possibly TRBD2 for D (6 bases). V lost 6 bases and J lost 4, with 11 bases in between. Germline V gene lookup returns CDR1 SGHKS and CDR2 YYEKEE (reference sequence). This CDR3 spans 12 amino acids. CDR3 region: CASTAGRYEQYF. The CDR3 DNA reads TGTGCCAGCACGGCAGGGAGGTACGAGCAGTACTTC.

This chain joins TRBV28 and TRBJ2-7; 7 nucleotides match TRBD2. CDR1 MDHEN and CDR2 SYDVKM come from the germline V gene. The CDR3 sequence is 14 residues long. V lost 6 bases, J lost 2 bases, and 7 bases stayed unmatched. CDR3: CASSIPGGPYEQYF. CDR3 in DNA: TGTGCCAGCAGCATCCCGGGGGGACCCTACGAGCAGTACTTC.

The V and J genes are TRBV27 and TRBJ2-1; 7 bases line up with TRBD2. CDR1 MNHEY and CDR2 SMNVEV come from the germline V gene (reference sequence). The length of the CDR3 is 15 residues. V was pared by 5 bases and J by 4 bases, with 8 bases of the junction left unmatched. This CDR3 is CASSLTAGRYNEQFF. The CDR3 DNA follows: TGTGCCAGCAGTCTCACAGCGGGGCGGTACAATGAGCAGTTCTTC.

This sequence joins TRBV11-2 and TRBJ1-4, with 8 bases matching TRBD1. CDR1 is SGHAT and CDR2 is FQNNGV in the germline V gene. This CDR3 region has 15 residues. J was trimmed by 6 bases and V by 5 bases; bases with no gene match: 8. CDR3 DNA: TGTGCCAGCAGCCGGGACAGGTTGGGGGATGAAAAACTGTTTTTT. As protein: CASSRDRLGDEKLFF. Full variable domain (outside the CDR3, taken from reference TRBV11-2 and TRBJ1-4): EAGVAQSPRYKIIEKRQSVAFWCNPISGHATLYWYQQILGQGPKLLIQFQNNGVVDDSQLPKDRFSAERLKGVDSTLKIQPAKLEDSAVYLCASSRDRLGDEKLFFGSGTQLSVL.

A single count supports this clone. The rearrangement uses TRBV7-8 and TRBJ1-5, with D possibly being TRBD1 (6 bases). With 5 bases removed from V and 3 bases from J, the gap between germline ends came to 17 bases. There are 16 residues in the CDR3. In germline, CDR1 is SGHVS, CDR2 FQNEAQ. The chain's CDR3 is CASSGKVGQLNQPQHF. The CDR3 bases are TGTGCCAGCAGCGGGAAGGTGGGACAACTCAATCAGCCCCAGCATTTT.

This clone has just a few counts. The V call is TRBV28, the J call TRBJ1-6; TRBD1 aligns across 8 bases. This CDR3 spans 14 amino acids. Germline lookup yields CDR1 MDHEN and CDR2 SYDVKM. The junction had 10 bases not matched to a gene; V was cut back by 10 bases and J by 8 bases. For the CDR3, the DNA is TGTGCCATCGACAGGGGCGATGGGGATTCACCCCTCCACTTT. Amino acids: CAIDRGDGDSPLHF.

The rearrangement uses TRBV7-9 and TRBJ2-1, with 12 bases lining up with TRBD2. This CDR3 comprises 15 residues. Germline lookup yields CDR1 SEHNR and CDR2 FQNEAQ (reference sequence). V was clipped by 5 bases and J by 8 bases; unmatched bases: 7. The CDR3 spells CASSRLAGVAYEQFF. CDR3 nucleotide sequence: TGTGCCAGCAGCCGACTAGCGGGAGTGGCATATGAGCAGTTCTTC.

The CDR3, as DNA: TGTGCCAGCAGCTTAAATTCGGGGACAGGGGTCTACGAGCAGTACTTC. Its translation is CASSLNSGTGVYEQYF. The chain employs TRBV7-3 and TRBJ2-7; 10 bases align to TRBD1. V shed 1 base, J shed 3 bases, and the junction held 6 bases outside the gene matches. Germline V gene data show CDR1 as SGHTA and CDR2 as FQGTGA. This CDR3 is 16 amino acids long.

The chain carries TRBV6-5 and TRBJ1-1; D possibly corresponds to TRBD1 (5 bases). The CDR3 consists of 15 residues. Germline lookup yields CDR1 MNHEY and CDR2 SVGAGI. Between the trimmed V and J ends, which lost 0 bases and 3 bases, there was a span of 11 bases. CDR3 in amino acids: CASSYSRTGHTEAFF. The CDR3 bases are TGTGCCAGCAGTTACTCAAGAACAGGACACACTGAAGCTTTCTTT.

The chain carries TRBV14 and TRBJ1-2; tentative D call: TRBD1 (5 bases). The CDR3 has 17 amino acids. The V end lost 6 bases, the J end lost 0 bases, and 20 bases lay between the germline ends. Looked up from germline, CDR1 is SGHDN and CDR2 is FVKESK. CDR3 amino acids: CASRHLGAGLANYGYTF. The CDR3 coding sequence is TGTGCCAGCAGACACTTAGGGGCTGGGCTAGCTAACTATGGCTACACCTTC.

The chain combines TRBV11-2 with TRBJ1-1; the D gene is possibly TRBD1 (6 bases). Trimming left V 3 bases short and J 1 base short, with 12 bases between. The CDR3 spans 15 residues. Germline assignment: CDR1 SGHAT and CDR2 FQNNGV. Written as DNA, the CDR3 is TGTGCCAGCAGCTTTAACAGGGTCTCGAACACTGAAGCTTTCTTT. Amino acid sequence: CASSFNRVSNTEAFF. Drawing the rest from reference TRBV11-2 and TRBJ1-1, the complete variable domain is EAGVAQSPRYKIIEKRQSVAFWCNPISGHATLYWYQQILGQGPKLLIQFQNNGVVDDSQLPKDRFSAERLKGVDSTLKIQPAKLEDSAVYLCASSFNRVSNTEAFFGQGTRLTVV.

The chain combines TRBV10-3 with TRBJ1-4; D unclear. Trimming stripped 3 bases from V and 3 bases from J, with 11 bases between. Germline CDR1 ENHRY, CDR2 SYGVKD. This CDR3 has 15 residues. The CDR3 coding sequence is TGTGCCATCAGTGAAGACGGCGGCCCTAATGAAAAACTGTTTTTT. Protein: CAISEDGGPNEKLFF.

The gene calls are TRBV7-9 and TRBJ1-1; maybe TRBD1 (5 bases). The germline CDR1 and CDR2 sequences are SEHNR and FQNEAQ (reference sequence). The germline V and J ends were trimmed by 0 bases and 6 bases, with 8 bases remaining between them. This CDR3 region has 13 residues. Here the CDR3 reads CASSLAGRAEAFF. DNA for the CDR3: TGTGCCAGCAGCTTAGCCGGCAGGGCTGAAGCTTTCTTT.

In DNA, the CDR3 is TGTGCCAGCAGCGACCAGGGGGCAGGAGGGGAGCTGTTTTTT. It is translated as CASSDQGAGGELFF. This chain joins TRBV9 and TRBJ2-2, with 8 bases that match TRBD1. With 3 bases clipped from V and 8 bases from J, the junction kept 6 bases outside the gene matches. The CDR3 extends over 14 amino acids. CDR1 is SGDLS, CDR2 YYNGEE, per germline.

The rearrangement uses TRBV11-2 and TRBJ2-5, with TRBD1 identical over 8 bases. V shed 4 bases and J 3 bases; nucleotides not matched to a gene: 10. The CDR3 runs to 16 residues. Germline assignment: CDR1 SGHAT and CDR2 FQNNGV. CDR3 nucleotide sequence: TGTGCCAGCAGCTCTTGGACAGGGAAAGATAAAGAGACCCAGTACTTC. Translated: CASSSWTGKDKETQYF.

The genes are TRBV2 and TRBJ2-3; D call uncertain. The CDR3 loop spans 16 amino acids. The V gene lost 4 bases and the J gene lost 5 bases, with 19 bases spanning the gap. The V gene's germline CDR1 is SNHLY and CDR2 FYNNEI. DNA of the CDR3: TGTGCCAGCAGTGCAGAGACCCTCATGCCGGGAGATACGCAGTATTTT. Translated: CASSAETLMPGDTQYF. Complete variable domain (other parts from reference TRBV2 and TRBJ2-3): EPEVTQTPSHQVTQMGQEVILRCVPISNHLYFYWYRQILGQKVEFLVSFYNNEISEKSEIFDDQFSVERPDGSNFTLKIRSTKLEDSAMYFCASSAETLMPGDTQYFGPGTRLTVL.

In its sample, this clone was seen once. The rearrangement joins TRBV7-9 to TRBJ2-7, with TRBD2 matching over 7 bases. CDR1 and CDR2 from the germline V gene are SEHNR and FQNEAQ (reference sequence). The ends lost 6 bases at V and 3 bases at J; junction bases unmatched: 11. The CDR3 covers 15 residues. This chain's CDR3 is CASSRGPGTNYEQYF. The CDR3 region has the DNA TGTGCCAGCAGTCGGGGCCCGGGGACTAACTACGAGCAGTACTTC.

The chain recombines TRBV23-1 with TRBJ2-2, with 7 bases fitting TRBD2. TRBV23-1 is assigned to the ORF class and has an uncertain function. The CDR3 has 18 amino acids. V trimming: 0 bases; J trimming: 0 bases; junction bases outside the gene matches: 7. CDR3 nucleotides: TGCGCCAGCAGTCAATCTGGTGGGCGGGAGCCGAACACCGGGGAGCTGTTTTTT. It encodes CASSQSGGREPNTGELFF.

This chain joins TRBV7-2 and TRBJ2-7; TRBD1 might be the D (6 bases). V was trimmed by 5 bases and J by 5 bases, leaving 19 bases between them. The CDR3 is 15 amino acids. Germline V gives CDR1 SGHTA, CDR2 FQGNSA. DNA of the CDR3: TGTGCCAGCAGCCGAGGGGGATTTTTCTCGGACGAGCAGTACTTC. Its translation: CASSRGGFFSDEQYF.

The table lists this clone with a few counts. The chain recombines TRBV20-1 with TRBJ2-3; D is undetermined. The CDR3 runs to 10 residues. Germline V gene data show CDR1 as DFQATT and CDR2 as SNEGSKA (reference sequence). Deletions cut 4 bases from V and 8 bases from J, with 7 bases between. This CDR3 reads CSATSATQYF. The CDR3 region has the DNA TGCAGTGCTACCAGCGCTACGCAGTATTTT.